The rows below give T cell receptor beta chains drawn from one sample of a study of identifying expanded T cells in peripheral blood. Method: immunoSEQ multiplex PCR; TCRdb's copy keeps in-frame clones and lacks some. The sample shows over 100,000 clones, about 85% of them seen only once. The source material was blood. Every receptor here comes from a person aged 18 to 70 in good health. The CDR3 runs from the conserved cysteine through the conserved F or W. Fields, in order: D gene, clone size, V gene, J gene, CDR3 protein, CDR3 DNA. D genes are given only for firm matches. A row's size may be missing; if present it is once, few, many or a size class.

d_call: NA; clone_size: NA; v_call: TRBV15; j_call: TRBJ2-5; cdr3_aa: CATSRSAGRPEETQYF; cdr3_nt: TGTGCCACCAGCAGATCCGCAGGACGACCTGAAGAGACCCAGTACTTC
d_call: NA; clone_size: NA; v_call: TRBV2; j_call: TRBJ2-7; cdr3_aa: CASSDKWGGESYEQYF; cdr3_nt: TGTGCCAGCAGTGATAAGTGGGGGGGCGAGTCCTACGAGCAGTACTTC
d_call: NA; clone_size: NA; v_call: TRBV30; j_call: TRBJ1-4; cdr3_aa: CAWGRDFGNEKLFF; cdr3_nt: TGTGCCTGGGGCAGGGATTTCGGCAATGAAAAACTGTTTTTT
d_call: TRBD2; clone_size: NA; v_call: TRBV6-1; j_call: TRBJ2-1; cdr3_aa: CASSDGTSDNEQFF; cdr3_nt: TGTGCCAGCAGTGACGGGACTAGCGACAATGAGCAGTTCTTC
d_call: TRBD2; clone_size: NA; v_call: TRBV5-6; j_call: TRBJ2-1; cdr3_aa: CASSLTGLAGRNEQFF; cdr3_nt: TGTGCCAGCAGCTTGACCGGGCTAGCGGGAAGAAATGAGCAGTTCTTC
d_call: NA; clone_size: NA; v_call: TRBV28; j_call: TRBJ2-1; cdr3_aa: CASSPHGGGGNYNEQFF; cdr3_nt: TGTGCCAGCAGCCCTCACGGCGGTGGCGGGAATTACAATGAGCAGTTCTTC
d_call: NA; clone_size: NA; v_call: TRBV6-6; j_call: TRBJ2-1; cdr3_aa: CASSARAEYNEQFF; cdr3_nt: TGTGCCAGCAGTGCGCGGGCAGAATACAATGAGCAGTTCTTC
d_call: TRBD2; clone_size: NA; v_call: TRBV5-6; j_call: TRBJ2-1; cdr3_aa: CASSLDGTSGYNEQFF; cdr3_nt: TGTGCCAGCAGCTTGGACGGGACTAGCGGATACAATGAGCAGTTCTTC
d_call: TRBD1; clone_size: NA; v_call: TRBV5-1; j_call: TRBJ1-1; cdr3_aa: CASSPGQGNTEAFF; cdr3_nt: TGCGCCAGCAGCCCGGGACAGGGGAACACTGAAGCTTTCTTT
d_call: NA; clone_size: NA; v_call: TRBV7-3; j_call: TRBJ2-5; cdr3_aa: CASSSSMGETQYF; cdr3_nt: TGTGCCAGCAGCTCCAGTATGGGAGAGACCCAGTACTTC
d_call: NA; clone_size: NA; v_call: TRBV19; j_call: TRBJ1-2; cdr3_aa: CASYSEGDGNYGYTF; cdr3_nt: TGTGCCAGTTACTCCGAGGGAGACGGAAACTATGGCTACACCTTC
d_call: NA; clone_size: NA; v_call: TRBV12-5; j_call: TRBJ1-1; cdr3_aa: CASGLARGGTEAFF; cdr3_nt: TGTGCTAGTGGTTTGGCAAGGGGGGGCACTGAAGCTTTCTTT
d_call: NA; clone_size: NA; v_call: TRBV11-2; j_call: TRBJ2-4; cdr3_aa: CASSSGPSPAKNIQYF; cdr3_nt: TGTGCCAGCAGCTCAGGGCCATCCCCAGCCAAAAACATTCAGTACTTC
d_call: NA; clone_size: NA; v_call: TRBV2; j_call: TRBJ2-1; cdr3_aa: CASSEEINEQFF; cdr3_nt: TGTGCCAGCAGTGAAGAAATCAATGAGCAGTTCTTC
d_call: NA; clone_size: NA; v_call: TRBV7-9; j_call: TRBJ2-3; cdr3_aa: CASSLAGVATHTQYF; cdr3_nt: TGTGCCAGCAGCTTAGCGGGGGTAGCGACCCATACGCAGTATTTT
d_call: NA; clone_size: NA; v_call: TRBV7-9; j_call: TRBJ2-5; cdr3_aa: CASSLASGAGETQYF; cdr3_nt: TGTGCCAGCAGCTTAGCCTCCGGGGCTGGGGAGACCCAGTACTTC
d_call: NA; clone_size: NA; v_call: TRBV4-2; j_call: TRBJ2-7; cdr3_aa: CASSQGRGGSSYEQYF; cdr3_nt: TGTGCCAGCAGCCAGGGTAGGGGGGGGAGCTCCTACGAGCAGTACTTC
d_call: NA; clone_size: NA; v_call: TRBV4-1; j_call: TRBJ2-7; cdr3_aa: CASSQDWAVREQYF; cdr3_nt: TGCGCCAGCAGCCAAGATTGGGCCGTCCGCGAGCAGTACTTC
d_call: NA; clone_size: NA; v_call: TRBV19; j_call: TRBJ1-2; cdr3_aa: CASSNGWVTEHGYTF; cdr3_nt: TGTGCCAGTAGTAATGGTTGGGTTACTGAGCATGGCTACACCTTC
d_call: NA; clone_size: NA; v_call: TRBV7-9; j_call: TRBJ1-2; cdr3_aa: CASSPQGNYGYTF; cdr3_nt: TGTGCCAGCAGCCCACAGGGAAATTATGGCTACACCTTC
d_call: TRBD1; clone_size: once; v_call: TRBV30; j_call: TRBJ2-2; cdr3_aa: CAWREGQLLTGELFF; cdr3_nt: TGTGCCTGGAGAGAGGGACAGCTTCTGACCGGGGAGCTGTTTTTT
d_call: NA; clone_size: few; v_call: TRBV20-1; j_call: TRBJ2-3; cdr3_aa: CSAAMADTQYF; cdr3_nt: TGCAGTGCCGCGATGGCAGATACGCAGTATTTT
d_call: NA; clone_size: NA; v_call: TRBV11-2; j_call: TRBJ1-5; cdr3_aa: CASSDRDGGPDQPQHF; cdr3_nt: TGTGCCAGCAGCGACCGGGACGGCGGTCCAGATCAGCCCCAGCATTTT
d_call: NA; clone_size: NA; v_call: TRBV6-5; j_call: TRBJ1-1; cdr3_aa: CASSYSTGNTEAFF; cdr3_nt: TGTGCCAGCAGTTACTCTACAGGGAACACTGAAGCTTTCTTT
d_call: NA; clone_size: NA; v_call: TRBV7-3; j_call: TRBJ2-4; cdr3_aa: CASSFGEADIQYF; cdr3_nt: TGTGCCAGCAGCTTTGGGGAAGCGGACATTCAGTACTTC
d_call: NA; clone_size: NA; v_call: TRBV19; j_call: TRBJ2-5; cdr3_aa: CASSTASGNLVETQYF; cdr3_nt: TGTGCCAGTAGTACCGCTTCGGGCAATCTGGTTGAGACCCAGTACTTC
d_call: NA; clone_size: NA; v_call: TRBV6-6; j_call: TRBJ2-7; cdr3_aa: CASSYSSQRLYEQYF; cdr3_nt: TGTGCCAGCAGTTACTCGAGTCAGCGCTTATACGAGCAGTACTTC
d_call: NA; clone_size: NA; v_call: TRBV7-3; j_call: TRBJ2-2; cdr3_aa: CASRFTGSGELFF; cdr3_nt: TGTGCCAGCAGGTTTACGGGCTCCGGGGAGCTGTTTTTT